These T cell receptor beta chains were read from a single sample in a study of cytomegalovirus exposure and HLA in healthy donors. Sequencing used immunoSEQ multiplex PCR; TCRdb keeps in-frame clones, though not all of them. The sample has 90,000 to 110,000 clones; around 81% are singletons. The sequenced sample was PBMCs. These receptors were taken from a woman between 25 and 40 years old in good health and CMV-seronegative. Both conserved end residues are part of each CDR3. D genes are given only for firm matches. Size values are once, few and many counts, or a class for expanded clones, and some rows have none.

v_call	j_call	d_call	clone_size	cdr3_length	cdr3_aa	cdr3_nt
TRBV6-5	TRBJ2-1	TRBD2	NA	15	CASRPPGLANNEQFF	TGTGCCAGCAGACCCCCGGGACTAGCGAACAATGAGCAGTTCTTC
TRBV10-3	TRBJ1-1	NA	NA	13	CATPPGLNTEAFF	TGTGCCACCCCCCCGGGGTTGAACACTGAAGCTTTCTTT
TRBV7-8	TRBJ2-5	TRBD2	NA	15	CASSGLAINQETQYF	TGTGCCAGCAGCGGACTAGCGATCAACCAAGAGACCCAGTACTTC
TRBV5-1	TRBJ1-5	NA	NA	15	CASSLAPLGNQPQHF	TGCGCCAGCAGCTTGGCACCGTTAGGCAATCAGCCCCAGCATTTT
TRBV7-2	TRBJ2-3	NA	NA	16	CASSIEGRSSTDTQYF	TGTGCCAGCAGTATTGAGGGGAGGAGTAGCACAGATACGCAGTATTTT
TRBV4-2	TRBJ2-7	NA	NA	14	CASSLEEASYEQYF	TGTGCCAGCAGCCTGGAGGAAGCCTCCTACGAGCAGTACTTC
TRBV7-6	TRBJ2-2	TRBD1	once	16	CASSPRQGWNTGELFF	TGTGCCAGCAGCCCCCGACAGGGGTGGAACACCGGGGAGCTGTTTTTT
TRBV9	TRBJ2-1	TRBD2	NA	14	CASSVGGGYNEQFF	TGTGCCAGCAGCGTCGGGGGGGGGTACAATGAGCAGTTCTTC
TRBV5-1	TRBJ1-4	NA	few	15	CASSPRQATNEKLFF	TGCGCCAGCAGCCCCAGACAGGCAACTAATGAAAAACTGTTTTTT
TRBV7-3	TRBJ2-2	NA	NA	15	CASSFDRPRTGELFF	TGTGCCAGCAGCTTCGACAGACCGAGGACCGGGGAGCTGTTTTTT
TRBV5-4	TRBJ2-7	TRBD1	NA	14	CASSDRQGSYEQYF	TGTGCCAGCAGCGATCGACAGGGTTCCTACGAGCAGTACTTC
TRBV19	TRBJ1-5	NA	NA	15	CASSIISASNQPQHF	TGTGCCAGTAGTATTATCTCAGCGAGCAATCAGCCCCAGCATTTT
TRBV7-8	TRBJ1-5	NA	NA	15	CASSLFPGTNQPQHF	TGTGCCAGCAGCTTATTCCCAGGGACAAATCAGCCCCAGCATTTT
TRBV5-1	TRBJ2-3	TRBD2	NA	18	CASSYGRMTSGSTDTQYF	TGCGCCAGCAGCTACGGGAGGATGACTAGCGGTAGCACAGATACGCAGTATTTT
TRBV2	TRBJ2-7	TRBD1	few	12	CAGQGAGYEQYF	TGTGCCGGACAGGGGGCGGGGTACGAGCAGTACTTC
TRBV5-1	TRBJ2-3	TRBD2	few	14	CASSREGRGDTQYF	TGCGCCAGCAGCCGGGAGGGCCGGGGAGATACGCAGTATTTT
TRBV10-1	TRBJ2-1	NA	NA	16	CASSQRPGQSYNEQFF	TGCGCCAGCAGCCAAAGACCCGGACAGAGTTACAATGAGCAGTTCTTC
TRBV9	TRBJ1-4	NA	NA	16	CASSAQVMATNEKLFF	TGTGCCAGCAGCGCCCAGGTCATGGCAACTAATGAAAAACTGTTTTTT
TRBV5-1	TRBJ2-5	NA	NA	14	CASSFRGAGETQYF	TGCGCCAGCAGCTTCAGGGGGGCGGGTGAGACCCAGTACTTC
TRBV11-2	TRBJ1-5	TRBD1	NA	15	CASSLDTGGNQPQHF	TGTGCCAGCAGCTTAGATACAGGGGGCAATCAGCCCCAGCATTTT
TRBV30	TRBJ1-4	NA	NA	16	CAWNKPGWNRGEKLFF	TGTGCCTGGAACAAACCGGGGTGGAATAGGGGGGAAAAACTGTTTTTT
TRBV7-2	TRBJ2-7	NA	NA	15	CASSYNDSFTVYQYF	TGTGCCAGCAGTTACAATGACAGCTTCACGGTCTACCAGTACTTC
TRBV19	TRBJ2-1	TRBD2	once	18	CASSIDLEVAGGGNEQFF	TGTGCCAGTAGTATAGATCTTGAAGTAGCGGGAGGCGGGAATGAGCAGTTCTTC
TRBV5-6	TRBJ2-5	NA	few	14	CASSSISGKETQYF	TGTGCCAGCAGCTCTATAAGCGGAAAAGAGACCCAGTACTTC
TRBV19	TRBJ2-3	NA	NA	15	CASSTDLDFTDTQYF	TGTGCCAGTAGTACCGATCTAGATTTCACAGATACGCAGTATTTT
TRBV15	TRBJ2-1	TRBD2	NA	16	CATRPAGTRQHNEQFF	TGTGCCACCAGACCAGCCGGGACTAGGCAGCACAATGAGCAGTTCTTC
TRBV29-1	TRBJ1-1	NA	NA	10	CSAGGPEAFF	TGCAGCGCCGGCGGGCCTGAAGCTTTCTTT
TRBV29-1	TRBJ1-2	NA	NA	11	CSVEGGTSYTF	TGCAGCGTTGAAGGGGGGACTAGCTACACCTTC
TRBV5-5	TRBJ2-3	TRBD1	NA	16	CASSWGLGQGTDTQYF	TGTGCCAGCAGCTGGGGATTGGGACAGGGTACAGATACGCAGTATTTT
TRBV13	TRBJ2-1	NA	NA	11	CASSFGAEQFF	TGTGCCAGCAGCTTTGGGGCTGAGCAGTTCTTC
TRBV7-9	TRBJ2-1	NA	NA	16	CASSLANRVSYNEQFF	TGTGCCAGCAGCTTAGCGAACCGCGTCTCCTACAATGAGCAGTTCTTC
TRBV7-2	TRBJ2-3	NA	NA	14	CASSLVAVTDTQYF	TGTGCCAGCAGCTTAGTGGCGGTCACAGATACGCAGTATTTT
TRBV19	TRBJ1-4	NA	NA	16	CASSGYPGRDNEKLFF	TGTGCCAGTAGTGGCTATCCCGGGAGAGACAATGAAAAACTGTTTTTT
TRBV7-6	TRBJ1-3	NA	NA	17	CASSYRAGPISGNTIYF	TGTGCCAGCAGCTACCGAGCGGGACCGATCTCTGGAAACACCATATATTTT
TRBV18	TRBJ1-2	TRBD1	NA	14	CASSPSQGDYGYTF	TGTGCCAGCTCACCATCCCAGGGGGACTATGGCTACACCTTC
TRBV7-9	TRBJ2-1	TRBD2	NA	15	CSSSPTSGTANEQFF	TGTTCCAGCAGCCCGACTAGCGGGACTGCCAATGAGCAGTTCTTC
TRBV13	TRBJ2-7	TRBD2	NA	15	CASSFQTGGVYEQYF	TGTGCCAGCAGCTTCCAAACGGGAGGGGTCTACGAGCAGTACTTC